Listed here is a single T cell receptor (beta chain). Its target is not known. Germline lookup yields CDR1 MNHEY and CDR2 SVGAGI. There are 14 residues in the CDR3. Trimming left V 6 bases short and J 5 bases short, with 14 bases between. This sample was included in a study of identifying expanded T cells in peripheral blood. Study findings and constraints: Clone count variance between roughly two-week samples rose with total template count. About 1.2 clones differed between technical replicates, versus about 17 and 20 over time.

Healthy donors had no documented immune events, such as infections, while sampled. Profiling relied on immunoSEQ multiplex PCR, and the TCRdb table lists in-frame clones only, not all of them. The top ten clones hold approximately 20% of a sample with around 60,000 clones, approximately 83% of them seen once. This sequence was found in a person aged 18-70 years in good health. This chain connects TRBV6-5 to TRBJ1-3; D possibly corresponds to TRBD1 (5 bases). The specimen was blood. This CDR3 is CASRTPGGRNTIYF. CDR3 sequence (DNA): TGTGCCAGCAGAACCCCGGGGGGGAGAAACACCATATATTTT.